This T cell receptor (beta chain) was sequenced in a study of cytomegalovirus exposure and HLA in healthy donors. This clone appeared a few times. V trimming: 5 bases; J trimming: 8 bases; junction bases outside the gene matches: 5. Germline CDR1 is SGHTA and CDR2 is FQGNSA. This CDR3 contains 13 residues. The PCR ran on 60 Vbeta and 13 Jbeta primers. TCRdb keeps only in-frame clones here, not all; method: immunoSEQ multiplex PCR. The sample lists fewer than 130,000 clones, roughly 85% seen once, with about 3% in the top ten. The origin of this receptor is a woman aged 40 to 55 in good health and CMV-seronegative. The chain has TRBV7-2 and TRBJ1-2, with 10 positions matching TRBD1. Sequenced input: PBMCs. The CDR3: CASSPDRGQGYTF. CDR3 sequence (DNA): TGTGCCAGCAGCCCCGACAGGGGGCAGGGCTACACCTTC.